This entry is about one TCR beta chain. The PCR had 60 Vbeta and 13 Jbeta primers. Only in-frame clones appear in the TCRdb table, and some are missing; sequencing was by immunoSEQ multiplex PCR. The top ten clones hold roughly 2.9% of a sample with 150,000 to 200,000 clones, around two thirds of them seen once. This sample is drawn from a study of cytomegalovirus exposure and HLA in healthy donors. V shed 2 bases and J 2 bases; nucleotides not matched to a gene: 8. Germline lookup yields CDR1 GTSNPN and CDR2 SVGIG (reference sequence). CDR3 size: 16 residues. The chain uses TRBV30 and TRBJ1-1; 10 bases line up with TRBD1. The specimen was PBMCs. The TCR sequence derives from a man between 35 and 55 years old in good health and CMV-seronegative. CDR3 nucleotides: TGTGCCTGGAGTTTCCGCGGGACAGGGGTTAACACTGAAGCTTTCTTT. Its protein product is CAWSFRGTGVNTEAFF.